The T cell receptor (beta chain) described here comes from a study of cytomegalovirus exposure and HLA in healthy donors. This clone was seen only a few times. Antigen specificity is unknown. Overall study results and limits: The authors later found HLA-associated TCR beta chains more clonally expanded than equally common others. Earlier analysis found most TCR beta V segments productive about 90% or about 30% of the time.

PCR primers comprised 60 Vbeta and 13 Jbeta primers. Data came from immunoSEQ multiplex PCR; TCRdb stores just in-frame clones and leaves some out. Among fewer than 100,000 clones listed, 7.6% were seen once. The specimen sequenced was PBMCs. This receptor was obtained from a man in his forties or fifties in good health and CMV-seronegative.

DNA of the CDR3: TGTGCCAGTAGTATTGGAGGGGCGGGGACCGACGAGCAGTACTTC. Protein product: CASSIGGAGTDEQYF. The rearrangement joins TRBV19 to TRBJ2-7; possibly TRBD2 for D (6 bases). Trimming removed 3 bases from V and 5 bases from J, with 17 bases in between. Germline CDR1 and CDR2: LNHDA and SQIVND (reference sequence). The CDR3 runs 15 residues.